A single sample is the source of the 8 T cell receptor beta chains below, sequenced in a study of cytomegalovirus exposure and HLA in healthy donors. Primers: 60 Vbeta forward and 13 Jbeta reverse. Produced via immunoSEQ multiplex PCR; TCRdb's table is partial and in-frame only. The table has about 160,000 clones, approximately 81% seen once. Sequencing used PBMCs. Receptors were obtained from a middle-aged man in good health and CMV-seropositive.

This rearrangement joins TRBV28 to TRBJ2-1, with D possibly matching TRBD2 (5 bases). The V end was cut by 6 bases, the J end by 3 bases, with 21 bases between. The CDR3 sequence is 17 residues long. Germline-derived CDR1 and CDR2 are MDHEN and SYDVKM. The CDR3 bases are TGTGCCAGCAGCCCTTCCGGGGTGAAGTTGTTCTACAATGAGCAGTTCTTC. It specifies CASSPSGVKLFYNEQFF.

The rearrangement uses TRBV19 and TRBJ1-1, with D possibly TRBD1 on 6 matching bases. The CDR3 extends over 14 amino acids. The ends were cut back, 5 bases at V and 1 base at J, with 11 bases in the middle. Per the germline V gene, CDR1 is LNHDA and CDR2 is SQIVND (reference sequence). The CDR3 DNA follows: TGTGCCAGTAGTGCTGGACAGTCGAACACTGAAGCTTTCTTT. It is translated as CASSAGQSNTEAFF.

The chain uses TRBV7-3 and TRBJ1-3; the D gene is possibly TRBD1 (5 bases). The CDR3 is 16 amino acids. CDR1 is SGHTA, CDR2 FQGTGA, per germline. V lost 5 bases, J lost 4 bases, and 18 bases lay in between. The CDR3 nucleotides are TGTGCCAGCAGCCCTACAGGTTTGGGGTCAGGAAACACCATATATTTT. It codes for CASSPTGLGSGNTIYF.

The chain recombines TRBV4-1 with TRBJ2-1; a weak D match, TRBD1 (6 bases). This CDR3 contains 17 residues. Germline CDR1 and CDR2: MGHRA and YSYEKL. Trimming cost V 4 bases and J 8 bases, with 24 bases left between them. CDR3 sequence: CASSRQPTGRTLDEQFF. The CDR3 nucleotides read TGCGCCAGCAGCCGACAGCCGACAGGCCGAACCTTGGATGAGCAGTTCTTC.

The CDR3 nucleotides read TGTGCCAGCAGCTGGACAGGGGGCGATGAAGCTTTCTTT. Translated, it gives CASSWTGGDEAFF. The gene calls are TRBV6-5 and TRBJ1-1, with TRBD1 matching over 11 bases. The J segment lost 7 bases and the V segment lost 6 bases, leaving 4 bases of the junction unmatched. Germline lookup yields CDR1 MNHEY and CDR2 SVGAGI. This CDR3 comprises 13 residues.

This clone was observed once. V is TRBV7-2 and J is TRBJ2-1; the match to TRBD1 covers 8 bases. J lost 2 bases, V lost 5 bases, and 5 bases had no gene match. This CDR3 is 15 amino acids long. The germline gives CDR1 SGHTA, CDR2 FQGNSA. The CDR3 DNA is TGTGCCAGCAGCCCCGGACAGGGACCCTACAATGAGCAGTTCTTC. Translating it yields CASSPGQGPYNEQFF.

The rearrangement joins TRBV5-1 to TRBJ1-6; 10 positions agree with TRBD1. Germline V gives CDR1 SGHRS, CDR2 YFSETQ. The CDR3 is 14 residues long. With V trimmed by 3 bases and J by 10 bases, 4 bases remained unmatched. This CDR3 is CASSYPDRGSPLHF. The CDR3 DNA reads TGCGCCAGCAGCTACCCGGACAGGGGGTCACCCCTCCACTTT.

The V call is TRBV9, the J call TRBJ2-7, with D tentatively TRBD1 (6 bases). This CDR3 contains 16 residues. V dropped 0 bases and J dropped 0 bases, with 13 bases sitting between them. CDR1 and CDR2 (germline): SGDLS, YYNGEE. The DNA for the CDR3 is TGTGCCAGCAGCGTAGGCGCACAGGACAGCTCCTACGAGCAGTACTTC. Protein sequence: CASSVGAQDSSYEQYF.